The clone carrying this T cell receptor (beta chain) was found once. Its antigen is still unknown. The V gene's germline CDR1 is LGHDT and CDR2 YNNKEL (reference sequence). The CDR3 loop spans 19 amino acids. V lost 1 base, J lost 0 bases, and 7 bases stayed unmatched. Sequenced by immunoSEQ multiplex PCR; TCRdb stores in-frame clones only, minus some. The data contain more than 100,000 clones, 85% to 95% of them singletons. This entry is derived from a study of T cell responses to AZD1222 COVID-19 vaccine. Across the study: Investigators merged groups given second doses at roughly 4 or roughly 12 weeks.

The study's findings and limits: The donor group comprised mostly white British people and more females; the analysis possibly underestimated clonal diversity. Dominant CD4 TCR responses targeted spike regions 160-218 and 743-854.

The clonotype originates from an adult in good health. Sequenced material: peripheral blood, taken on day 0 of AZD1222 vaccination. The chain employs TRBV3-1 (or the pseudogene TRBV3-2) and TRBJ2-6; TRBD2 aligns across 9 bases. The chain's CDR3 is CASSQAVAGVFSGANVLTF. CDR3 bases: TGTGCCAGCAGCCAAGCGGTAGCGGGGGTCTTCTCTGGGGCCAACGTCCTGACTTTC.